Shown below are 9 T cell receptor beta chains from a single sample sequenced in a study of blood T cells in healthy people across ages. Then a second PCR, running about 6 to 11 cycles, was carried out with a sample-barcoded 5' primer and a J-beta primer mix. One entry per CDR3 protein, called by TCRdb with MiXCR from the 5' RACE reads. The table has about 930,000 distinct CDR3 sequences, about 28% seen once. These same data were also listed under a study on T cells of mothers and their children.

Specimen: blood. Every receptor here comes from a woman between 40 and 55 years old in good health.

The chain couples TRBV5-1 to TRBJ2-7; D gene ambiguous. Per the germline V gene, CDR1 is SGHRS and CDR2 is YFSETQ. V was pared by 4 bases and J by 2 bases, with 16 bases between. There are 15 residues in the CDR3. CDR3 bases: TGCGCCAGCAGCGACCAACCTATGGCCCCCTACGAGCAGTACTTC. Amino acids: CASSDQPMAPYEQYF.

Many counts were recorded for this clonotype. The chain employs TRBV27 and TRBJ2-7; unclear D gene. This CDR3 region has 13 residues. Germline V gene sequence: CDR1 MNHEY, CDR2 SMNVEV (reference sequence). V lost 3 bases to trimming and J lost 6 bases, with 12 bases between them. CDR3 sequence (DNA): TGTGCCAGCAGTTTCAGACCTTTGAGCGAGCAGTACTTC. Translation: CASSFRPLSEQYF.

The table lists this clonotype with a few counts. The chain couples TRBV4-1 to TRBJ2-3; D possibly corresponds to TRBD2 (5 bases). With 4 bases removed from V and 1 base from J, the gap between germline ends came to 12 bases. Germline V gene sequence: CDR1 MGHRA, CDR2 YSYEKL. CDR3 length: 15 residues. The CDR3 loop is CASSPSTGRTDTQYF. CDR3 DNA: TGCGCCAGCAGCCCTAGCACCGGGCGCACAGATACGCAGTATTTT.

The V gene is TRBV20-1, the J gene TRBJ2-3, with 9 bases identical to TRBD1. CDR1 and CDR2 (germline): DFQATT, SNEGSKA (reference sequence). This CDR3 has 13 residues. V lost 5 bases and J lost 4; bases outside the gene matches: 4. The chain's CDR3 is CSAGRDRADTQYF. The CDR3 DNA is TGCAGTGCTGGCCGGGACAGGGCAGATACGCAGTATTTT.

This clonotype was counted only a few times. The CDR3 region has the DNA TGTGCCAGCAGATCCCAGAGAGATCGCTACACCTTC. It translates to CASRSQRDRYTF. The chain is built from TRBV6-2 or TRBV6-3 and TRBJ1-2; no clear D gene. Germline CDR1 and CDR2: MNHEY and SVGEGT. The CDR3 length is 12 residues. Trimming took 6 bases from V and 9 from J, leaving 14 bases between them.

The chain couples TRBV9 to TRBJ2-1; 8 nucleotides align to TRBD2. Germline CDR1 SGDLS, CDR2 YYNGEE. Losses at the gene ends were 3 bases for V and 7 bases for J; bases not matched to a gene: 6. CDR3 length: 14 amino acids. In DNA, the CDR3 is TGTGCCAGCAGCGAAACGGGGGGGCTAAATGAGCAGTTCTTC. Its protein is CASSETGGLNEQFF.

This clonotype has a handful of counts. This chain links TRBV7-2 with TRBJ1-2; D is unresolved. The CDR3 loop spans 13 amino acids. The V end was cut by 5 bases, the J end by 7 bases, with 14 bases between. Germline V gives CDR1 SGHTA, CDR2 FQGNSA. CDR3 DNA: TGTGCCAGCAGCCAGCCGGCGGACCGTGGCTACACCTTC. It specifies CASSQPADRGYTF.

The chain uses TRBV7-2 and TRBJ1-5; no reliable D call. CDR1 is SGHTA, CDR2 FQGNSA, per germline. The CDR3 spans 14 residues. The V end was cut by 1 base, the J end by 3 bases, with 7 bases between. DNA for the CDR3: TGTGCCAGCAGCTTAGGGGTCTTCAATCAGCCCCAGCATTTT. Translating it yields CASSLGVFNQPQHF.

The V call is TRBV9, the J call TRBJ2-3, with unresolved D. Trimming cost V 2 bases and J 2 bases, with 9 bases left between them. The CDR3 runs 14 residues. CDR1 SGDLS and CDR2 YYNGEE come from the germline V gene. The CDR3 region has the DNA TGTGCCAGCAGCGTCGGGTCAACCACAGATACGCAGTATTTT. Amino acids: CASSVGSTTDTQYF.